The present T cell receptor beta chain was sequenced within a study of tumor-infiltrating lymphocytes in localized non-small cell lung cancer. Study at large: Some samples were collected after neoadjuvant chemotherapy; smokers, never-smokers and several histologies were included. From each patient, both tumor and uninvolved lung, non-adjacent to tumor, were sampled. The study's findings and limits: TCR sequencing covered a subset of patients with enough tissue.

The J segment lost 1 base and the V segment lost 4 bases, leaving 6 bases of the junction unmatched. Germline loops: CDR1 SEHNR, CDR2 FQNEAQ (reference sequence). This CDR3 has 15 residues. Using immunoSEQ multiplex PCR, the repertoire was profiled, and TCRdb retains in-frame clones only, with some absent. Of about 15,000 clones in the sample, approximately 69% were seen once. In the case of this clone: As yet, its antigen is unknown.

This receptor was obtained from a human donor with non-small cell lung cancer. Sequenced input: lung tumor tissue. The chain carries TRBV7-9 and TRBJ1-1, with 7 bases identical to TRBD1. DNA for the CDR3: TGTGCCAGCAGCTCCTACAGGGGCACGAACACTGAAGCTTTCTTT. Amino acid sequence: CASSSYRGTNTEAFF.